This T cell receptor (beta chain) was sequenced for a study of blood T cell repertoires in COVID-19. The method was immunoSEQ multiplex PCR; TCRdb's version includes in-frame clones alone and lacks a portion of them. The sample includes 300,000 to 400,000 clones, approximately 86% of them seen just once. CDR1 and CDR2 (germline): MDHEN, SYDVKM. The CDR3 is made up of 16 amino acids. Trimming at V came to 8 bases and at J to 1 base, leaving 12 bases not matched to a gene. The sequence derives from a man younger than 45 with COVID-19, enrolled during active disease. This sequence joins TRBV28 and TRBJ1-1; 8 bases fit TRBD1. The sequencing sample was made of peripheral blood. The CDR3 DNA sequence: TGTGCCAGCGCCGGACTCCCTGGGACAGGGAACACTGAAGCTTTCTTT. Protein: CASAGLPGTGNTEAFF.